This T cell receptor beta chain was observed in a study of control samples from healthy donors and cancer patients. CDR3 size: 12 residues. The V end lost 6 bases, the J end lost 0 bases, and 2 bases lay between the germline ends. Germline V gene sequence: CDR1 LGHNT, CDR2 FRNRAP. Sequenced by immunoSEQ multiplex PCR; TCRdb stores in-frame clones only, minus some. The table records just over 150,000 clones, 90% to 95% of them present only once. The specimen sequenced was blood. The TCR was taken from a middle-aged woman in good health. The chain joins TRBV12-5 to TRBJ2-2; D ambiguous. The CDR3 nucleotides read TGTGCTAGTGGCCCGAACACCGGGGAGCTGTTTTTT. Amino acids: CASGPNTGELFF.